The next 28 T cell receptor beta chains were all read from a single sample in a study of cytomegalovirus exposure and HLA in healthy donors. PCR was performed using 60 Vbeta and 13 Jbeta primers. The data were produced by immunoSEQ multiplex PCR, yet TCRdb's version contains in-frame clones alone and is incomplete. The repertoire holds some 140,000 clones, with approximately 80% as singletons. Specimen: PBMCs. These TCRs come from a man between 25 and 39 years old in good health and CMV-seronegative.

The CDR3 sequence: CASSLTTGEPNSPLHF. CDR3 nucleotide sequence: TGCGCCAGCAGCTTGACCACAGGGGAACCCAATTCACCCCTCCACTTT. This chain connects TRBV5-1 to TRBJ1-6, with TRBD1 identical over 7 bases. Germline loops: CDR1 SGHRS, CDR2 YFSETQ. The ends lost 1 base at V and 7 bases at J; junction bases unmatched: 8. The CDR3 extends over 16 amino acids.

V is TRBV29-1 and J is TRBJ2-2, with 7 bases identical to TRBD2. J was trimmed by 6 bases and V by 6 bases; bases with no gene match: 10. Germline assignment: CDR1 SQVTM and CDR2 ANQGSEA. The CDR3 is made up of 14 amino acids. CDR3 sequence (DNA): TGCAGCGTGAAGGGAGGGCCATTCGCCGGGGAGCTGTTTTTT. This translates into CSVKGGPFAGELFF.

The V call is TRBV28, the J call TRBJ1-5, with D possibly being TRBD1 (5 bases). Trimming removed 11 bases from V and 2 bases from J, with 16 bases in between. The germline V gene has CDR1 MDHEN and CDR2 SYDVKM. The CDR3 sequence is 14 residues long. The chain's CDR3 is CAGASGGGNQPQHF. The CDR3 bases are TGTGCCGGTGCCTCGGGAGGGGGCAATCAGCCCCAGCATTTT.

This chain connects TRBV18 to TRBJ2-7; D gene unclear. Germline V gene data show CDR1 as KGHSH and CDR2 as LQKENI. V lost 0 bases and J lost 5, with 8 bases in between. This CDR3 has 13 amino acids. The CDR3 region is CASSPPSRNEQYF. Here the CDR3 DNA reads TGTGCCAGCTCACCACCTTCGCGGAACGAGCAGTACTTC.

The chain couples TRBV27 to TRBJ1-1; D is unclear. The CDR3 has 15 residues. Deletions cut 3 bases from V and 5 bases from J, with 16 bases between. Germline-derived CDR1 and CDR2 are MNHEY and SMNVEV (reference sequence). DNA for the CDR3: TGTGCCAGCAGTTTGAGCGGCAGATATAGGACTGAAGCTTTCTTT. It yields the protein CASSLSGRYRTEAFF.

The chain links TRBV27 to TRBJ2-5, with D tentatively TRBD1 (5 bases). V gave up 3 bases and J gave up 3 bases, with 11 bases separating them. CDR1 and CDR2 (germline): MNHEY, SMNVEV (reference sequence). This CDR3 is built from 14 residues. The CDR3 here is CASSFNRKEETQYF. As DNA, the CDR3 is TGTGCCAGCAGTTTTAACAGGAAAGAAGAGACCCAGTACTTC.

This chain uses TRBV7-8 with TRBJ2-5; D possibly corresponds to TRBD1 (6 bases). This CDR3 region has 14 residues. The V end lost 5 bases, the J end lost 2 bases, and 12 bases lay between the germline ends. Germline V gives CDR1 SGHVS, CDR2 FQNEAQ. CDR3 coding DNA: TGTGCCAGCAGCGCTTCGGACAGTCAAGAGACCCAGTACTTC. Its protein product is CASSASDSQETQYF.

The rearrangement uses TRBV11-1 and TRBJ1-1; 9 nucleotides line up with TRBD1. Trimming cost V 4 bases and J 11 bases; bases outside gene matches: 5. The CDR3 extends over 12 amino acids. CDR1 SGHAT and CDR2 FQDESV come from the germline V gene (reference sequence). CDR3 in amino acids: CASSSGDRDAFF. For the CDR3, the DNA is TGTGCCAGCAGCTCGGGGGACAGGGACGCTTTCTTT.

This clone was detected a few times. The V gene is TRBV4-1, the J gene TRBJ1-1; a weak D match, TRBD1 (6 bases). This CDR3 region has 15 residues. Deletions cut 5 bases from V and 0 bases from J, with 13 bases between. Germline V gene data show CDR1 as MGHRA and CDR2 as YSYEKL. In DNA, the CDR3 is TGCGCCAGCAGCGCTCGACAGGTCCTGAACACTGAAGCTTTCTTT. This encodes CASSARQVLNTEAFF.

J is TRBJ2-2 and V is TRBV7-6, with TRBD2 identical over 9 bases. The V gene end was trimmed by 2 bases and the J gene end by 6 bases; junction bases not matched to a gene: 16. The CDR3 has 19 amino acids. Germline loops: CDR1 SGHVS, CDR2 FNYEAQ. The CDR3 bases are TGTGCCAGCAGCTTAAGATCCCGCGGGAGGGCCGAGGGGGCCGGGGAGCTGTTTTTT. Protein product: CASSLRSRGRAEGAGELFF.

This clone was picked up one time. The J gene is TRBJ2-7, the V gene TRBV6-4; 12 positions agree with TRBD2. The length of the CDR3 is 15 residues. Germline assignment: CDR1 MRHNA and CDR2 SNTAGT. Trimming took 2 bases from V and 8 from J; bases not matched to a gene: 7. CDR3 residues: CASSDGTSGFTKQYF. The DNA of the CDR3 is TGTGCCAGCAGTGACGGGACTAGCGGGTTTACGAAGCAGTACTTC.

The gene calls are TRBV27 and TRBJ2-7; possible D gene TRBD2, 6 bases. Germline CDR1 is MNHEY and CDR2 is SMNVEV (reference sequence). Trimming cost V 0 bases and J 4 bases, with 16 bases left between them. This CDR3 spans 16 amino acids. The CDR3 DNA is TGTGCCAGCAGTTTATCCACGGGAGTTTGGGGGTACGAGCAGTACTTC. Amino acid sequence: CASSLSTGVWGYEQYF.

The count of this clone is one. V usage is TRBV27 and J usage is TRBJ2-6; possibly TRBD1 for D (5 bases). Trimming stripped 5 bases from V and 2 bases from J, with 13 bases between. The germline V gene encodes CDR1 MNHEY and CDR2 SMNVEV (reference sequence). This CDR3 region has 16 residues. The CDR3 here is CASSREVGAGANVLTF. In DNA form, the CDR3 reads TGTGCCAGCAGTCGAGAGGTAGGGGCTGGGGCCAACGTCCTGACTTTC.

The chain carries TRBV11-3 and TRBJ1-2; D gene unclear. CDR1 SGHNT and CDR2 YENEEA come from the germline V gene. The CDR3 extends over 15 amino acids. V lost 0 bases, J lost 4 bases, and 12 bases lay in between. The DNA for the CDR3 is TGTGCCAGCAGCTTAGAAGAGGTTTTCGGCTATGGCTACACCTTC. This sequence encodes CASSLEEVFGYGYTF.

The rearrangement links TRBV18 to TRBJ2-3; 11 positions match TRBD2. V lost 4 bases and J lost 4; bases outside the gene matches: 10. CDR3 size: 17 residues. Looked up from germline, CDR1 is KGHSH and CDR2 is LQKENI. The CDR3 nucleotides read TGTGCCAGCTCACTCGTCCGACTAGCGGGAATTCCAGATACGCAGTATTTT. Protein product: CASSLVRLAGIPDTQYF.

J is TRBJ2-2 and V is TRBV11-1; 7 bases are shared with TRBD2. CDR1 is SGHAT and CDR2 is FQDESV in the germline V gene (reference sequence). V lost 5 bases and J lost 6; bases outside the gene matches: 12. CDR3 size: 16 residues. DNA of the CDR3: TGTGCCAGCAGCGATAGACTAGCTCCTGGGGCCGGGGAGCTGTTTTTT. Protein sequence: CASSDRLAPGAGELFF.

This clone was seen just once. The V and J genes are TRBV27 and TRBJ2-2; D possibly corresponds to TRBD1 (5 bases). V lost 9 bases and J lost 6, with 17 bases in between. This CDR3 has 14 residues. Germline-derived CDR1 and CDR2 are MNHEY and SMNVEV (reference sequence). The CDR3 loop reads CASKSRKGSGELFF. The CDR3 region has the DNA TGTGCCAGTAAATCCAGGAAGGGGTCCGGGGAGCTGTTTTTT.

This clone has a handful of counts. The chain links TRBV28 to TRBJ2-1; perhaps TRBD2 as D (5 bases). The CDR3 totals 15 residues. Trimming took 8 bases from V and 0 from J, leaving 14 bases between them. Germline V gives CDR1 MDHEN, CDR2 SYDVKM. CDR3 loop: CASFQRPSSYNEQFF. CDR3 DNA sequence: TGTGCCAGCTTCCAGCGGCCCAGCTCCTACAATGAGCAGTTCTTC.

The chain joins TRBV6-9 to TRBJ1-2; D gene unclear. V lost 3 bases and J lost 4, with 15 bases in between. Germline CDR1 and CDR2: MNHGY and SVAAGI. The CDR3 spans 15 residues. The chain's CDR3 is CASSYPYAGFYGYTF. CDR3 coding DNA: TGTGCCAGCAGTTACCCCTATGCGGGATTCTATGGCTACACCTTC.

The chain employs TRBV19 and TRBJ1-1; tentative D call: TRBD1 (6 bases). This CDR3 spans 12 amino acids. Germline V CDR1 and CDR2: LNHDA, SQIVND (reference sequence). V lost 10 bases to trimming and J lost 1 base, with 10 bases between them. The CDR3 sequence is CAIGQPNTEAFF. The CDR3 nucleotides read TGTGCCATAGGACAGCCGAACACTGAAGCTTTCTTT.

The CDR3 DNA reads TGTGCCAGCAGTGTATACAGAATGAACACTGAAGCTTTCTTT. It codes for CASSVYRMNTEAFF. The rearrangement uses TRBV2 and TRBJ1-1, with no clear D. The germline V gene encodes CDR1 SNHLY and CDR2 FYNNEI. This CDR3 region has 14 residues. The V gene lost 4 bases and the J gene lost 0 bases, with 9 bases spanning the gap.

The gene calls are TRBV29-1 and TRBJ2-1, with 11 bases identical to TRBD2. J lost 6 bases, V lost 8 bases, and 9 bases had no gene match. This CDR3 spans 14 amino acids. CDR1 and CDR2 from the germline V gene are SQVTM and ANQGSEA. This CDR3 reads CSLSRLAGPNEQFF. The CDR3 DNA is TGCAGCCTCAGTAGACTAGCGGGACCCAATGAGCAGTTCTTC.

For this clone: A read error may produce the germline difference seen at one junction end. The chain is built from TRBV7-9 and TRBJ2-1; D gene ambiguous. Germline CDR1 SEHNR, CDR2 FQNEAQ (reference sequence). This CDR3 has 12 residues. CDR3 protein: CSSSLDYRGQFF. The CDR3 DNA sequence: TGTTCCAGCAGCTTAGATTACCGCGGGCAGTTCTTC.

This chain links TRBV28 with TRBJ2-1; TRBD2 is a possible D gene (6 bases). Trimming removed 3 bases from V and 0 bases from J, with 9 bases in between. The germline V gene has CDR1 MDHEN and CDR2 SYDVKM. The CDR3 loop spans 15 amino acids. CDR3 bases: TGTGCCAGCAGTTTTCGGGGGAGCTCCTACAATGAGCAGTTCTTC. Protein: CASSFRGSSYNEQFF.

V gene TRBV4-2 combines with J gene TRBJ2-7, with TRBD2 as a possible D gene (5 bases). Trimming removed 4 bases from V and 11 bases from J, with 15 bases in between. Germline values: CDR1 LGHNA, CDR2 YNFKEQ. CDR3 length equals 12 residues. In DNA, the CDR3 is TGTGCCAGCAGCCTCTTCCTTAGCGAAAAGTACTTC. Translated, it gives CASSLFLSEKYF.

This clone was observed a single time. The rearrangement joins TRBV11-3 to TRBJ2-1; TRBD1 aligns across 8 bases. CDR3 length equals 13 residues. Per germline, CDR1 SGHNT and CDR2 YENEEA. V dropped 4 bases and J dropped 6; count of bases not matched to a gene: 2. In DNA, the CDR3 is TGTGCCAGCAGCTGGACAGGGTCCAATGAGCAGTTCTTC. Its translation: CASSWTGSNEQFF.

The chain recombines TRBV6-1 with TRBJ2-2; the D gene is possibly TRBD2 (5 bases). The length of the CDR3 is 15 residues. Between the trimmed V and J ends, which lost 6 bases and 1 base, there was a span of 12 bases. Germline V CDR1 and CDR2: MNHNS, SASEGT. In DNA form, the CDR3 reads TGTGCCAGCAGGAGACTACGGTGGAACACCGGGGAGCTGTTTTTT. It is translated as CASRRLRWNTGELFF.

The gene calls are TRBV6-1 and TRBJ2-7; TRBD1 matches at 11 bases. The CDR3 spans 15 residues. V lost 3 bases and J lost 2; bases outside the gene matches: 3. Germline CDR1 and CDR2: MNHNS and SASEGT. CDR3 nucleotides: TGTGCCAGCAGTGATCCGGGACAGGGGGCCTACGAGCAGTACTTC. Residues: CASSDPGQGAYEQYF.